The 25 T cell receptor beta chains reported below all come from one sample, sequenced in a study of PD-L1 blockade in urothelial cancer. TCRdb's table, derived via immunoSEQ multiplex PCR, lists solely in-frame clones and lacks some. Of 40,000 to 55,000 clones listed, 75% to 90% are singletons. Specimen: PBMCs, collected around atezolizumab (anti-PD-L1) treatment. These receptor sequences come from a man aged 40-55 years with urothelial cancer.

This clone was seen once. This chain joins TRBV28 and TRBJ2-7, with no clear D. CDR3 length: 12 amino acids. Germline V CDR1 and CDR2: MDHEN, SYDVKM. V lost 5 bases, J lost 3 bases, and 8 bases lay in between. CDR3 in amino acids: CASSRGLYEQYF. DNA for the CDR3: TGTGCCAGCAGTCGAGGCCTCTACGAGCAGTACTTC.

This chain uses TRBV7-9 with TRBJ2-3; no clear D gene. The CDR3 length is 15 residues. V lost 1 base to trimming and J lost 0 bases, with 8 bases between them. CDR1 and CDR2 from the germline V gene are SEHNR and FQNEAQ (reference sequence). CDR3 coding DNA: TGTGCCAGCAGCTTAGGCGGTCCTAGCACAGATACGCAGTATTTT. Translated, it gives CASSLGGPSTDTQYF.

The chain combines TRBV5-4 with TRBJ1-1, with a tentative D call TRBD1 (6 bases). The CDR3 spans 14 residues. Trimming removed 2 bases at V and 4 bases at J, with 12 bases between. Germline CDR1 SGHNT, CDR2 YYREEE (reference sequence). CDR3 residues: CASSLPGEVTEAFF. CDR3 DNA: TGTGCCAGCAGCTTACCAGGGGAAGTCACTGAAGCTTTCTTT.

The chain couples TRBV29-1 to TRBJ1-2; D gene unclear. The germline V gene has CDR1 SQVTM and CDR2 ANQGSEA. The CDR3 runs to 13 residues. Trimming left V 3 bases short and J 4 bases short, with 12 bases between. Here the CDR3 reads CSVDLGVGYGYTF. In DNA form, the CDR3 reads TGCAGCGTTGACCTGGGAGTAGGCTATGGCTACACCTTC.

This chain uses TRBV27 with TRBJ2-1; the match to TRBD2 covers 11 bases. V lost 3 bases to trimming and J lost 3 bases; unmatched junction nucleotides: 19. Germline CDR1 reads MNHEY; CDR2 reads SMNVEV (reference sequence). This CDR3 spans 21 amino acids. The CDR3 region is CASSFRPPLAGGPPIYNEQFF. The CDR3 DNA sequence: TGTGCCAGCAGTTTCCGACCCCCTCTAGCGGGAGGCCCCCCAATCTACAATGAGCAGTTCTTC.

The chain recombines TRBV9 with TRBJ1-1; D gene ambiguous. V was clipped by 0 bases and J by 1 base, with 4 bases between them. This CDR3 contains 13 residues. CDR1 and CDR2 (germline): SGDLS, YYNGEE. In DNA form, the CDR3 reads TGTGCCAGCAGCGTAGCCCAGAACACTGAAGCTTTCTTT. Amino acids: CASSVAQNTEAFF.

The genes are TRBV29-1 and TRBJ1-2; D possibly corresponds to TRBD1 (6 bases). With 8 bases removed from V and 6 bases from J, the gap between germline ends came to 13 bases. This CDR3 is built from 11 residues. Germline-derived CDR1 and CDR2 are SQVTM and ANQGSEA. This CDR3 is CSTGGADGYTF. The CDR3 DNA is TGCAGCACGGGGGGCGCTGATGGCTACACCTTC. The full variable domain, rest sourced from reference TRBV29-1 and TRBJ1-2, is SAVISQKPSRDICQRGTSLTIQCQVDSQVTMMFWYRQQPGQSLTLIATANQGSEATYESGFVIDKFPISRPNLTFSTLTVSNMSPEDSSIYLCSTGGADGYTFGSGTRLTVV.

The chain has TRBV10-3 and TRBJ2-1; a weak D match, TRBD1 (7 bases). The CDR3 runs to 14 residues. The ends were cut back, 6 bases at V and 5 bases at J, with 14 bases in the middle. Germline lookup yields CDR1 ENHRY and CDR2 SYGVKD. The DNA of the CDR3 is TGTGCCATCAGCGGGGGACAGATAAACAATGAGCAGTTCTTC. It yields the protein CAISGGQINNEQFF.

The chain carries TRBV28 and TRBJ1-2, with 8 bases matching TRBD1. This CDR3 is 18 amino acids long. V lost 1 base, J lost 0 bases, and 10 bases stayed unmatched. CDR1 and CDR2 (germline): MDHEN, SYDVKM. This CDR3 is CASSLSPGQATSNYGYTF. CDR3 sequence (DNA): TGTGCCAGCAGTTTATCCCCGGGACAGGCGACCTCTAACTATGGCTACACCTTC.

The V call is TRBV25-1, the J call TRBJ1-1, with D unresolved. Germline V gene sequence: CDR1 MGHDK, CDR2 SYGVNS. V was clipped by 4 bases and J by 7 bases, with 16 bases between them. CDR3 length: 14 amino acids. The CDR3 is CASSGRYQRSEAFF. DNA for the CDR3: TGTGCCAGCAGTGGTCGGTATCAGAGGAGTGAAGCTTTCTTT.

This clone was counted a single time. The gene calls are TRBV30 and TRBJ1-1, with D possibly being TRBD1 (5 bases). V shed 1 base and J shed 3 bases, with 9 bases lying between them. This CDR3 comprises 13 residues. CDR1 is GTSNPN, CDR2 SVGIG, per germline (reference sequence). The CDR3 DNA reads TGTGCCTGGAGTGACGACAGCTACACTGAAGCTTTCTTT. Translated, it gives CAWSDDSYTEAFF. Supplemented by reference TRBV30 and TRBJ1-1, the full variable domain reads SQTIHQWPATLVQPVGSPLSLECTVEGTSNPNLYWYRQAAGRGLQLLFYSVGIGQISSEVPQNLSASRPQDRQFILSSKKLLLSDSGFYLCAWSDDSYTEAFFGQGTRLTVV.

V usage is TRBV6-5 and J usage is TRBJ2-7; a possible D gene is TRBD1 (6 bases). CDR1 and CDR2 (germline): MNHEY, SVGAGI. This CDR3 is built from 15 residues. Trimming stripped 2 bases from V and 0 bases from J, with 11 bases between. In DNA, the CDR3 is TGTGCCAGCAGTTACCGCCGGGACAACTCCTACGAGCAGTACTTC. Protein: CASSYRRDNSYEQYF.

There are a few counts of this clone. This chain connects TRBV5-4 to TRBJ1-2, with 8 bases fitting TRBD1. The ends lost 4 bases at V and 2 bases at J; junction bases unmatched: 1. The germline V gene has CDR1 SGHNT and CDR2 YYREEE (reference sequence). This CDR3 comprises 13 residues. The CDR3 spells CASSRTGNYGYTF. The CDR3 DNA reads TGTGCCAGCAGCAGGACAGGGAACTATGGCTACACCTTC. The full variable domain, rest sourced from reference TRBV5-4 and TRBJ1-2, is ETGVTQSPTHLIKTRGQQVTLRCSSQSGHNTVSWYQQALGQGPQFIFQYYREEENGRGNFPPRFSGLQFPNYSSELNVNALELDDSALYLCASSRTGNYGYTFGSGTRLTVV.

The DNA of the CDR3 is TGTGCCAGCAGTTCGTTGCCAGCCTACGAGCAGTACTTC. It is translated as CASSSLPAYEQYF. The chain recombines TRBV27 with TRBJ2-7; D unclear. V was clipped by 4 bases and J by 2 bases, with 9 bases between them. Germline CDR1 is MNHEY and CDR2 is SMNVEV (reference sequence). This CDR3 contains 13 residues.

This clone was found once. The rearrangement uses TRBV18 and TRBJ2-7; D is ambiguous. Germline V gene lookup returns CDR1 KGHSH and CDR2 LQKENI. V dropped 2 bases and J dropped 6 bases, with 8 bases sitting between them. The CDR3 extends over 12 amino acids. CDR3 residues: CASSPTKLEQYF. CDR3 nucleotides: TGTGCCAGCTCACCAACTAAGCTCGAGCAGTACTTC.

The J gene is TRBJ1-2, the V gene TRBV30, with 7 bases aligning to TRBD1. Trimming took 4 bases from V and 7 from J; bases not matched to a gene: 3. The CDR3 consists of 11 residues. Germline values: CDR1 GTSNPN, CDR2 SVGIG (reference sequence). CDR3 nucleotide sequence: TGTGCCTGGATGGCAGGGGGTGGCTACACCTTC. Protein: CAWMAGGGYTF.

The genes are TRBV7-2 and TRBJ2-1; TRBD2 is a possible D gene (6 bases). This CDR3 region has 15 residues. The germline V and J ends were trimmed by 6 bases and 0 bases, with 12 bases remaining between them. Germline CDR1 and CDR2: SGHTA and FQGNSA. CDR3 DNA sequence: TGTGCCAGCAGGCCTAGCGCCAGCTCCTACAATGAGCAGTTCTTC. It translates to CASRPSASSYNEQFF.

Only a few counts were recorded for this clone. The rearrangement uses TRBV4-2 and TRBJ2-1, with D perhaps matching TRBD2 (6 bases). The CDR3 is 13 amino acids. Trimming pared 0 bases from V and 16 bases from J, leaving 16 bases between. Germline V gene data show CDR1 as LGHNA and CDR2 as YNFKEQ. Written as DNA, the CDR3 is TGTGCCAGCAGCCAAGACCCTGACGGGAGAGGATTCTTC. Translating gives CASSQDPDGRGFF.

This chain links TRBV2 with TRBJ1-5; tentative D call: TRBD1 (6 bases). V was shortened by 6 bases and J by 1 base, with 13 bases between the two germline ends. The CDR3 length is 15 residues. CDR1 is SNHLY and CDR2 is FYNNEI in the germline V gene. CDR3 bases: TGTGCCAGCAGAAGCCCGGACAGCAGCAATCAGCCCCAGCATTTT. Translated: CASRSPDSSNQPQHF.

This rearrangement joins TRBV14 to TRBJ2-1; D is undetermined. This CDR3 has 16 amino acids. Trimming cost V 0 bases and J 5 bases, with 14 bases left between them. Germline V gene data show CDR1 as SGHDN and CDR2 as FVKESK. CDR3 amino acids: CASSQEKRWWDNEQFF. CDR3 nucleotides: TGTGCCAGCAGCCAAGAAAAGCGATGGTGGGACAATGAGCAGTTCTTC. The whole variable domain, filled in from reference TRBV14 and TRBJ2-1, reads EAGVTQFPSHSVIEKGQTVTLRCDPISGHDNLYWYRRVMGKEIKFLLHFVKESKQDESGMPNNRFLAERTGGTYSTLKVQPAELEDSGVYFCASSQEKRWWDNEQFFGPGTRLTVL.

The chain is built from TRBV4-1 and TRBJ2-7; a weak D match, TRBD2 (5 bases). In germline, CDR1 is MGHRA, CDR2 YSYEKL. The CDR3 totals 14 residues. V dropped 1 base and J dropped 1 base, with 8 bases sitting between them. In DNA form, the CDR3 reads TGCGCCAGCAGCCAAGGGCTAGCTTCCTACGAGCAGTACTTC. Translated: CASSQGLASYEQYF.

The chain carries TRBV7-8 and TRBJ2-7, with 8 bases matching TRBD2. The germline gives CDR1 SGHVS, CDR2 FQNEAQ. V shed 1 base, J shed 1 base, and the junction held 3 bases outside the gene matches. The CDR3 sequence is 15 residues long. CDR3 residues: CASSLETSASYEQYF. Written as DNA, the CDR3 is TGTGCCAGCAGCTTAGAGACTAGCGCGTCCTACGAGCAGTACTTC.

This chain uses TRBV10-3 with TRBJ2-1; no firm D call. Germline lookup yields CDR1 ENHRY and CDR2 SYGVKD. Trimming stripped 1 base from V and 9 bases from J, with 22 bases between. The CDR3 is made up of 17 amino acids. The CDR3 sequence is CAISELNAAASAGEQFF. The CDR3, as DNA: TGTGCCATCAGTGAGTTGAATGCCGCGGCCTCCGCCGGTGAGCAGTTCTTC.

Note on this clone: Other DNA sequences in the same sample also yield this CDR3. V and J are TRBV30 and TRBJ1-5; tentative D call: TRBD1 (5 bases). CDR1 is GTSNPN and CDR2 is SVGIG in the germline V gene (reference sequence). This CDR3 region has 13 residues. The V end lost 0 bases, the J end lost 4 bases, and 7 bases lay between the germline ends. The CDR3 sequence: CAWSVQENQPQHF. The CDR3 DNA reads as TGTGCCTGGAGTGTACAGGAAAATCAGCCCCAGCATTTT.

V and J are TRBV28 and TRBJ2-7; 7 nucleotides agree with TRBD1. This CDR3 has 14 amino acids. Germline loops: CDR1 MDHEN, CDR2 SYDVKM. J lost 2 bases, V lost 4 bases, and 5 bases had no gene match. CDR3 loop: CASSSLQGAYEQYF. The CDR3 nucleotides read TGTGCCAGCAGTTCCCTCCAGGGGGCCTACGAGCAGTACTTC.